This T cell receptor (beta chain) was documented in a study of T cell responses to AZD1222 COVID-19 vaccine. Study observations and caveats: It was only after the peak T cell response that any repertoires were sampled.

The germline gives CDR1 LNHDA, CDR2 SQIVND (reference sequence). The CDR3 loop spans 15 amino acids. V lost 3 bases and J lost 0, with 9 bases in between. TCRdb keeps only in-frame clones here, not all; method: immunoSEQ multiplex PCR. The sample lists about 56,000 clones, more than 75% occurring once. This clone was found once. Its antigen remains unknown. The sequence came from an adult in good health. The sample consisted of peripheral blood, taken on day 0 of AZD1222 vaccination. The V gene is TRBV19, the J gene TRBJ1-3; D not resolved. This CDR3 reads CASSMASDSGNTIYF. DNA for the CDR3: TGTGCCAGTAGTATGGCTTCGGACTCTGGAAACACCATATATTTT.